Listed below are T cell receptor beta chains from one sample, sequenced in a study of control samples from healthy donors and cancer patients. Measured with immunoSEQ multiplex PCR; TCRdb has only the in-frame clones, and not every one. Counted here are 70,000 to 90,000 clones, about 93% occurring once; the ten biggest clones make up roughly 5%. The sample consisted of blood. These receptors originate from a woman aged 18-29 years in good health. Each CDR3 is given with its conserved first and last residue. D genes are given only for firm matches. Only part of the rows carry a size: once, few, many, or a class if the clone is expanded.

>-|-|TRBJ1-4|TRBV19
CASSPSTLVEKLFF
TGTGCCAGTAGTCCCTCGACACTAGTGGAAAAACTGTTTTTT
>-|-|TRBJ1-3|TRBV3-1/TRBV3-2
CASSSQGAGNTIYF
TGTGCCAGCAGCTCCCAGGGTGCTGGAAACACCATATATTTT
>-|-|TRBJ2-5|TRBV7-2
CASSPGQLETQYF
TGTGCCAGCAGCCCAGGACAGTTAGAGACCCAGTACTTC
>-|TRBD1|TRBJ2-2|TRBV9
CASSVGFPGTGNTGELFF
TGTGCCAGCAGCGTAGGGTTTCCAGGGACAGGGAACACCGGGGAGCTGTTTTTT
>-|TRBD2|TRBJ2-3|TRBV4-2
CASSQTSGRPSEDTQYF
TGTGCCAGCAGCCAAACTAGCGGGCGTCCCTCTGAAGATACGCAGTATTTT
>-|TRBD1|TRBJ2-7|TRBV2
CASSDRGLYEQYF
TGTGCCAGCAGTGACAGGGGGCTCTACGAGCAGTACTTC
>-|-|TRBJ1-1|TRBV28
CASIQVGNTEAFF
TGTGCCAGCATACAGGTGGGGAACACTGAAGCTTTCTTT
>-|-|TRBJ1-1|TRBV6-5
CASTRTGWNTEAFF
TGTGCCAGCACTCGAACAGGTTGGAACACTGAAGCTTTCTTT
>-|TRBD1|TRBJ1-4|TRBV6-2/TRBV6-3
CASSFHDRGKEKLFF
TGTGCCAGCAGTTTCCACGACAGGGGGAAGGAAAAACTGTTTTTT
>-|TRBD1|TRBJ1-6|TRBV19
CASSIGTGSYNSPLHF
TGTGCCAGTAGTATCGGGACAGGGTCCTATAATTCACCCCTCCACTTT
>-|-|TRBJ2-5|TRBV27
CASGWTAISETQYF
TGTGCCAGCGGGTGGACAGCAATCTCAGAGACCCAGTACTTC
>-|-|TRBJ2-7|TRBV4-2
CASSLKRPTGYEQYF
TGTGCCAGCAGCCTTAAGAGACCGACAGGCTACGAGCAGTACTTC
>-|-|TRBJ2-5|TRBV15
CATHFRETQYF
TGTGCCACCCACTTTCGGGAGACCCAGTACTTC
>-|TRBD1|TRBJ2-7|TRBV11-2
CASSRTTGGINEQYF
TGTGCCAGCAGCCGGACGACAGGGGGGATTAACGAGCAGTACTTC
>-|-|TRBJ2-1|TRBV4-1
CASSQETGMGNEQFF
TGCGCCAGCAGCCAAGAAACAGGGATGGGGAATGAGCAGTTCTTC
>-|TRBD2|TRBJ2-3|TRBV24-1
CATSRRGDTDTQYF
TGTGCCACCAGTAGGCGGGGGGATACAGATACGCAGTATTTT
>-|-|TRBJ2-1|TRBV5-1
CASSYSVGGPSRYNEQFF
TGCGCCAGCAGCTATTCGGTCGGAGGGCCGAGTAGATACAATGAGCAGTTCTTC
>-|-|TRBJ1-6|TRBV7-3
CASSTSGFSPLHF
TGTGCCAGCAGCACCTCCGGGTTTTCACCCCTCCACTTT
>-|TRBD1|TRBJ2-1|TRBV10-3
CAIRAQGAQGRGDEQFF
TGTGCCATCAGGGCCCAGGGGGCGCAAGGAAGGGGTGATGAGCAGTTCTTC
>-|-|TRBJ1-3|TRBV7-2
CASSDPGRPIYF
TGTGCCAGCAGCGACCCAGGTCGCCCCATATATTTT
>-|TRBD1|TRBJ1-1|TRBV18
CASSPQGATEAFF
TGTGCCAGCTCACCGCAGGGGGCAACTGAAGCTTTCTTT
>-|-|TRBJ2-1|TRBV27
CASSLGGKHNEQFF
TGTGCCAGCAGTTTAGGGGGGAAACACAATGAGCAGTTCTTC
>-|-|TRBJ2-7|TRBV19
CASSIQVGPYEQYF
TGTGCCAGTAGTATCCAAGTGGGACCCTACGAGCAGTACTTC
>once|-|TRBJ1-2|TRBV3-1/TRBV3-2
CASSQVGGLNYGYTF
TGTGCCAGCAGCCAAGTGGGGGGGCTTAACTATGGCTACACCTTC
>-|-|TRBJ1-6|TRBV28
CASSLSSVREGSPLHF
TGTGCCAGCAGTTTATCTTCTGTGCGAGAAGGTTCACCCCTCCACTTT